The T cell receptor beta chain under discussion was sequenced for a study of T cells in Graves' hyperthyroidism and ophthalmopathy. This clonotype was seen a few times. Its antigen is currently unknown. J was trimmed by 4 bases and V by 6 bases; bases with no gene match: 8. Germline-derived CDR1 and CDR2 are MNHEY and SVGAGI. This CDR3 contains 14 residues. Amplification of TCR beta CDR3 regions was performed using RNA transcripts as template. First-round RT-PCR of the TCR CDR3 relied on the HTBI primer set. MiXCR, run by TCRdb on the multiplex PCR reads, gives a single entry per CDR3 protein. The data show around 340,000 distinct CDR3 sequences, 11% to 15% seen once. Whole-study results and caveats: Most thyroid clonotypes that were expanded above 0.001 also turned up in blood. A model of 13 V-J features distinguished ophthalmopathy from stable hyperthyroidism.

The V and J genes are TRBV6-5 and TRBJ1-2; 7 nucleotides match TRBD1. This TCR came from a woman younger than 45 with Graves' hyperthyroidism. Sample: blood. DNA of the CDR3: TGTGCCAGCAGCCCGGGACAGCGTATCTATGGCTACACCTTC. Its protein is CASSPGQRIYGYTF.